This T cell receptor (beta chain) is drawn from a study of blood T cell repertoires in COVID-19. Study at large: The study drew acute and convalescent COVID-19 samples from the United States, Italy and Spain. Sources were T cells, B-cell-depleted T cells, or PBMCs; the material itself was cDNA or gDNA.

The CDR3 runs to 12 residues. The germline CDR1 and CDR2 sequences are MNHNY and SVGAGI (reference sequence). V lost 4 bases to trimming and J lost 8 bases, with 9 bases between them. Authors' data handling: For nucleated cells, counts were estimated from reference gene primer amplification. Method: immunoSEQ multiplex PCR; TCRdb's copy keeps in-frame clones and lacks some. That table is the source of V, J and clone size, and D and trimming were worked out from the DNA. The profile shows a few hundred thousand clones, 65% to 90% of them singletons. Sequencing was performed on peripheral blood. This clonotype was obtained from a man between 50 and 59 years old with active or convalescent COVID-19. The V call is TRBV6-6, the J call TRBJ2-1, with D unresolved. The CDR3 nucleotides read TGTGCCAGCAGTTTCACTGCCGATGAGCAGTTCTTC. Amino acid sequence: CASSFTADEQFF.